Below, one T cell receptor (beta chain) is given with its context. Its antigen is still unknown. This sample was taken from a study of T cells in localized non-small cell lung cancer. The length of the CDR3 is 15 residues. Germline V gene data show CDR1 as SGDLS and CDR2 as YYNGEE. J gave up 4 bases and V 3 bases, and 9 bases lay outside the gene matches. General study results and limits: Uninvolved nearby lung showed the greatest T cell clonality, exceeding that found in tumor.

Measured with immunoSEQ multiplex PCR; TCRdb has only the in-frame clones, and not every one. The sample carries 50,000 to 65,000 clones, more than 80% recorded once. The TCR sequence derives from a man aged 40-75 years with stage II lung adenocarcinoma. The chain is built from TRBV9 and TRBJ1-2; TRBD1 matches 7 bases. The sequences come from PBMCs, collected before any cancer treatment. The CDR3 loop is CASSDETGLGYGYTF. CDR3 nucleotide sequence: TGTGCCAGCAGCGATGAGACAGGGCTGGGCTATGGCTACACCTTC.